Listed below are T cell receptor beta chains from one sample, sequenced in a study of lymphopenia after photon versus proton radiotherapy. Using immunoSEQ multiplex PCR, the repertoire was profiled, and TCRdb retains in-frame clones only, with some absent. This table has approximately 65,000 clones, about nine tenths appearing once. The material was peripheral blood, obtained from a patient treated with proton-based radiotherapy. Receptors were obtained from a man older than 75 with esophageal cancer. Each CDR3 is given with its conserved first and last residue. The order of the fields is J gene, V gene, D gene, CDR3 length, clone size, CDR3 DNA, CDR3 protein. The D gene is left open where the match is weak. A clone size is listed for some rows: how often the clone was seen (once, few, many), or a class if it is expanded.

J: TRBJ2-7
V: TRBV15
D: TRBD1
length: 14
size: .
DNA: TGTGCCACCAGCAGGGACAGGGGGCTCGGCGAGCAGTACTTC
CDR3: CATSRDRGLGEQYF

J: TRBJ1-5
V: TRBV4-1
D: .
length: 16
size: .
DNA: TGCGCCAGCAGCCTCCTGGGGGGCAGCACCAATCAGCCCCAGCATTTT
CDR3: CASSLLGGSTNQPQHF

J: TRBJ2-1
V: TRBV6-5
D: .
length: 12
size: .
DNA: TGTGCCAGCAGCCCGAACCTCGGAGAGCAGTTCTTC
CDR3: CASSPNLGEQFF

J: TRBJ2-2
V: TRBV6-4
D: .
length: 15
size: .
DNA: TGTGCCAGCAGACCCGGGACTGGGAACACCGGGGAGCTGTTTTTT
CDR3: CASRPGTGNTGELFF

J: TRBJ1-1
V: TRBV5-4
D: .
length: 11
size: .
DNA: TGTGCCTCCCGTTTTAACAATGAAGCTTTCTTT
CDR3: CASRFNNEAFF

J: TRBJ2-4
V: TRBV30
D: .
length: 16
size: .
DNA: TGTGCCTGGAGTGGTCCTACTTTACTAGCCAAAAACATTCAGTACTTC
CDR3: CAWSGPTLLAKNIQYF

J: TRBJ1-2
V: TRBV29-1
D: .
length: 15
size: .
DNA: TGCAGCGTTGAAGATCCCCGGGTTGAAAACTATGGCTACACCTTC
CDR3: CSVEDPRVENYGYTF

J: TRBJ2-7
V: TRBV5-4
D: TRBD2
length: 16
size: .
DNA: TGTGCCAGCAGCCTTGGACTAGCGGGACTCTCCTACGAGCAGTACTTC
CDR3: CASSLGLAGLSYEQYF

J: TRBJ1-5
V: TRBV27
D: .
length: 16
size: .
DNA: TGTGCCAGCAGTCAATTTGGGAGCTCGGAGCTTCAGCCCCAGCATTTT
CDR3: CASSQFGSSELQPQHF

J: TRBJ1-5
V: TRBV19
D: .
length: 14
size: .
DNA: TGTGCCAGTAGTGGGGCGGGGTGGAATCAGCCCCAGCATTTT
CDR3: CASSGAGWNQPQHF

J: TRBJ1-4
V: TRBV19
D: .
length: 15
size: few
DNA: TGTGCCAGTAGCACGACCCTTGCAACTAATGAAAAACTGTTTTTT
CDR3: CASSTTLATNEKLFF

J: TRBJ1-5
V: TRBV7-6
D: .
length: 14
size: .
DNA: TGTGCCAGCAGCTCCCATCAGGGCAATCAGCCCCAGCATTTT
CDR3: CASSSHQGNQPQHF

J: TRBJ2-1
V: TRBV11-2
D: .
length: 16
size: .
DNA: TGTGCCAGCAGCTCCCCTGGACATATCTCCTACAATGAGCAGTTCTTC
CDR3: CASSSPGHISYNEQFF

J: TRBJ1-2
V: TRBV7-2
D: .
length: 13
size: .
DNA: TGTGCCAGCAGCTTTGCCATAAACTATGGCTACACCTTC
CDR3: CASSFAINYGYTF

J: TRBJ2-7
V: TRBV5-1
D: .
length: 15
size: .
DNA: TGCGCCAGCAGCTTGGCCTTAGGGGCTATCGACGAGCAGTACTTC
CDR3: CASSLALGAIDEQYF

J: TRBJ1-1
V: TRBV18
D: TRBD1
length: 16
size: .
DNA: TGTGCCAGCTCACCACGACAGGGCCCATTGGACACTGAAGCTTTCTTT
CDR3: CASSPRQGPLDTEAFF

J: TRBJ2-1
V: TRBV7-9
D: TRBD2
length: 15
size: medium-sized
DNA: TGTGCCAGCAGCCGGGTTGCTAGCGGAGTCAATGAGCAGTTCTTC
CDR3: CASSRVASGVNEQFF

J: TRBJ1-3
V: TRBV7-7
D: .
length: 14
size: .
DNA: TGTGCTAGCAGCTTAGCGGGCTCTGGAAACACCATATATTTT
CDR3: CASSLAGSGNTIYF

J: TRBJ1-2
V: TRBV11-2
D: TRBD1
length: 15
size: .
DNA: TGTGCCAGCAGCTTAGGCTTGACAGGGTCGGATGGCTACACCTTC
CDR3: CASSLGLTGSDGYTF

J: TRBJ2-3
V: TRBV9
D: TRBD1
length: 15
size: .
DNA: TGTGCCAGCAGCGTCGGGACAGGGGCTATTGATACGCAGTATTTT
CDR3: CASSVGTGAIDTQYF

J: TRBJ1-6
V: TRBV23-1
D: TRBD1
length: 17
size: .
DNA: TGCGCCAGCAGCCCCTTGGACAGGGGGCGTATTAATTCACCCCTCCACTTT
CDR3: CASSPLDRGRINSPLHF

J: TRBJ2-5
V: TRBV25-1
D: TRBD1
length: 16
size: .
DNA: TGTGCCAGCACTCTCCCCGACAGGGGGGGTCAAGAGACCCAGTACTTC
CDR3: CASTLPDRGGQETQYF

J: TRBJ1-1
V: TRBV7-2
D: .
length: 13
size: .
DNA: TGTGCCAGCAGCTTCAACGAGAACACTGAAGCTTTCTTT
CDR3: CASSFNENTEAFF

J: TRBJ2-7
V: TRBV4-1
D: TRBD2
length: 15
size: .
DNA: TGCGCCAGCAGCCCGCGTGCGGGAGGCTCCTACGAGCAGTACTTC
CDR3: CASSPRAGGSYEQYF

J: TRBJ2-3
V: TRBV2
D: .
length: 20
size: .
DNA: TGTGCCAGCAGTGGAGGACCTCTAGCGACCGACTACACTAGCACAGATACGCAGTATTTT
CDR3: CASSGGPLATDYTSTDTQYF